This TCR beta chain was identified in a study of blood T cell repertoires in COVID-19. Across the study: Specimens from acute and convalescent COVID-19 originated in the United States, Italy and Spain. The cDNA or gDNA used as material had been derived from T cells, B-cell-depleted T cells, or PBMCs.

Germline CDR1 is KGHDR and CDR2 is SFDVKD. The CDR3 is made up of 15 amino acids. Trimming took 8 bases from V and 5 from J; bases not matched to a gene: 9. Generated by immunoSEQ multiplex PCR, the TCRdb table keeps only in-frame clones and is missing some. The sample shows about 30,000 clones, 90% of them seen only once. Sequenced input: peripheral blood. The V and J genes are TRBV24-1 and TRBJ2-3, with 10 bases that match TRBD2. This sequence was found in a man between 65 and 80 years old with active or convalescent COVID-19. In DNA, the CDR3 is TGTGCCACCACGGCCAGCGGGGGGGCGGGAGATACGCAGTATTTT. Encoded protein: CATTASGGAGDTQYF.